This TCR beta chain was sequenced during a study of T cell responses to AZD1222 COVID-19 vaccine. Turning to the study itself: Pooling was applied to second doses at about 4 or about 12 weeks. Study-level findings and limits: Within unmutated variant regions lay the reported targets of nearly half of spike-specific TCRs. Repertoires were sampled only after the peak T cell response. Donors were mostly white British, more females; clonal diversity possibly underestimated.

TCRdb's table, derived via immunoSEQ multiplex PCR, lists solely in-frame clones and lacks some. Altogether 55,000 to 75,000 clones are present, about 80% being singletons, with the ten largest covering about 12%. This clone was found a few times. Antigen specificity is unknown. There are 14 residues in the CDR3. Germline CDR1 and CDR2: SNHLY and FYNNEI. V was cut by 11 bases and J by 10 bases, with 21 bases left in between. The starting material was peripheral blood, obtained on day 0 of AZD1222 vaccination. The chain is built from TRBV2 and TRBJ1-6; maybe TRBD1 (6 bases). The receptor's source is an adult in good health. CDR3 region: CAGQQQGGYSPLHF. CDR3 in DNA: TGTGCCGGGCAACAACAGGGAGGGTACTCACCCCTCCACTTT.